This T cell receptor beta chain was found in a study of identifying expanded T cells in peripheral blood. The table came from immunoSEQ multiplex PCR; TCRdb's copy has only in-frame clones and leaves some out. The profile shows about 89,000 clones, 88% of them singletons. Germline assignment: CDR1 LNHDA and CDR2 SQIVND (reference sequence). V dropped 3 bases and J dropped 2 bases, with 11 bases sitting between them. The CDR3 totals 15 residues. The sequence was collected from a person aged 18 to 69 in good health. The sequencing input was blood. The J gene is TRBJ1-5, the V gene TRBV19; D may be TRBD1 (5 bases). As DNA, the CDR3 is TGTGCCAGTAGTATTAGAGGAGGGGGCAATCAGCCCCAGCATTTT. Translation: CASSIRGGGNQPQHF.